The 28 T cell receptor beta chains reported below all come from one sample, sequenced in a study of blood T cells in healthy people across ages. It was with a sample-barcoded 5' primer and a J-beta primer mix that a second PCR of about 6 to 12 cycles was run. TCRdb called the 5' RACE reads again in MiXCR, with one record for every CDR3 protein. This sample carries 1 million or so distinct CDR3 sequences, almost 25% of them seen once, and the ten largest clones take around 0.75%. These data were also reused for a study on T cells of mothers and their children.

The sample comprised blood. The receptors originated from a girl aged 2 to 10 in good health.

Only one count was recorded for this clonotype. Here the CDR3 reads CSVLTVYGYTF. CDR3 in DNA: TGCAGCGTACTGACGGTGTATGGCTACACCTTC. The chain links TRBV29-1 to TRBJ1-2; D remains unclear. Deletions cut 6 bases from V and 5 bases from J, with 10 bases between. Per the germline V gene, CDR1 is SQVTM and CDR2 is ANQGSEA. The CDR3 has 11 residues.

In its sample, this clonotype was seen a few times. The rearrangement uses TRBV5-1 and TRBJ2-2; 7 bases are a match to TRBD1. The CDR3 has 16 residues. CDR1 SGHRS and CDR2 YFSETQ come from the germline V gene. Unmatched junction bases numbered 7, after V lost 4 bases and J lost 1 base. The CDR3 bases are TGCGCCAGCAGCAACCCGGGACAGTTGAACACCGGGGAGCTGTTTTTT. This translates into CASSNPGQLNTGELFF.

This chain connects TRBV7-6 to TRBJ2-7, with TRBD1 matching 7 bases. Germline V CDR1 and CDR2: SGHVS, FNYEAQ. This CDR3 region has 15 residues. J gave up 2 bases and V 4 bases, and 8 bases lay outside the gene matches. This chain's CDR3 is CASSSSTGQPYEQYF. CDR3 in DNA: TGTGCCAGCAGCTCTTCGACAGGGCAACCCTACGAGCAGTACTTC.

This clonotype was seen more than once but under ten times. V is TRBV7-9 and J is TRBJ2-3; TRBD2 is a possible D gene (6 bases). This CDR3 is built from 16 residues. Germline V CDR1 and CDR2: SEHNR, FQNEAQ (reference sequence). V shed 4 bases and J shed 2 bases, with 16 bases lying between them. The CDR3 nucleotides read TGTGCCAGCAGCTCCCCTCTTGGGGGGTTCACAGATACGCAGTATTTT. As protein: CASSSPLGGFTDTQYF.

The V call is TRBV7-2, the J call TRBJ2-5, with a possible D match to TRBD2 (5 bases). Germline CDR1 SGHTA, CDR2 FQGNSA. With 1 base removed from V and 5 bases from J, the gap between germline ends came to 14 bases. The CDR3 has 15 amino acids. As DNA, the CDR3 is TGTGCCAGCAGCTTAGTTCGGGGTTTTGGGGAGACCCAGTACTTC. Encoded protein: CASSLVRGFGETQYF.

This clonotype was seen just once. The genes are TRBV6-1 and TRBJ1-1; 7 bases map to TRBD1. The germline V gene encodes CDR1 MNHNS and CDR2 SASEGT. Unmatched junction bases numbered 9, after V lost 6 bases and J lost 8 bases. The CDR3 extends over 13 amino acids. The CDR3 coding sequence is TGTGCCAGCAGAGACCCGGGACAGTCAGAAGCTTTCTTT. This encodes CASRDPGQSEAFF.

J is TRBJ2-7 and V is TRBV4-2; the D gene is possibly TRBD1 (5 bases). The CDR3 extends over 15 amino acids. The V end lost 0 bases, the J end lost 3 bases, and 12 bases lay between the germline ends. The germline V gene has CDR1 LGHNA and CDR2 YNFKEQ. CDR3 amino acids: CASSQELGRGYEQYF. The CDR3 coding sequence is TGTGCCAGCAGCCAAGAGTTGGGTAGGGGCTACGAGCAGTACTTC.

This rearrangement joins TRBV27 to TRBJ2-1, with D perhaps TRBD1 (6 bases). The CDR3 spans 12 residues. CDR1 and CDR2 from the germline V gene are MNHEY and SMNVEV (reference sequence). V lost 7 bases, J lost 7 bases, and 11 bases lay in between. The CDR3, as DNA: TGTGCCAGCACCACAGGGATAAATGAGCAGTTCTTC. Protein: CASTTGINEQFF.

This clonotype was seen repeatedly, ten times or more. V is TRBV27 and J is TRBJ1-1; D unresolved. Germline V gene data show CDR1 as MNHEY and CDR2 as SMNVEV (reference sequence). This CDR3 region has 13 residues. The V end lost 4 bases, the J end lost 6 bases, and 12 bases lay between the germline ends. CDR3 DNA sequence: TGTGCCAGCAGTTGGGAGCCTGGGCCTGAAGCTTTCTTT. It specifies CASSWEPGPEAFF.

The chain joins TRBV27 to TRBJ2-3; no clear D gene. The V and J ends lost 5 bases and 2 bases respectively, with 11 bases between them. The CDR3 loop spans 14 amino acids. The germline V gene has CDR1 MNHEY and CDR2 SMNVEV (reference sequence). The CDR3 DNA sequence: TGTGCCAGCAGTCCGTCGTCGGACACAGATACGCAGTATTTT. Protein product: CASSPSSDTDTQYF.

V gene TRBV28 combines with J gene TRBJ1-1; D unclear. Between the trimmed V and J ends, which lost 5 bases and 4 bases, there was a span of 17 bases. Looked up from germline, CDR1 is MDHEN and CDR2 is SYDVKM. This CDR3 comprises 15 residues. The chain's CDR3 is CASSPISQPPTEAFF. For the CDR3, the DNA is TGTGCCAGCAGTCCCATCTCTCAACCCCCCACTGAAGCTTTCTTT. The full variable domain, in which reference TRBV28 and TRBJ1-1 provide the parts outside the CDR3, is DVKVTQSSRYLVKRTGEKVFLECVQDMDHENMFWYRQDPGLGLRLIYFSYDVKMKEKGDIPEGYSVSREKKERFSLILESASTNQTSMYLCASSPISQPPTEAFFGQGTRLTVV.

A few counts support this clonotype. The chain is built from TRBV28 and TRBJ2-5; unclear D gene. V lost 5 bases to trimming and J lost 1 base, with 14 bases between them. This CDR3 contains 15 residues. Germline assignment: CDR1 MDHEN and CDR2 SYDVKM. CDR3 loop: CASSKTGDPQETQYF. The CDR3 nucleotides read TGTGCCAGCAGTAAGACCGGAGACCCCCAAGAGACCCAGTACTTC.

The rearrangement joins TRBV20-1 to TRBJ2-3, with unresolved D. Germline CDR1 is DFQATT and CDR2 is SNEGSKA (reference sequence). V shed 6 bases and J shed 3 bases, with 16 bases lying between them. The CDR3 extends over 14 amino acids. The CDR3 DNA is TGCAGTGCAAACTACCCGGTTAAAACAGATACGCAGTATTTT. Translating gives CSANYPVKTDTQYF.

A few counts support this clonotype. V gene TRBV5-1 combines with J gene TRBJ1-4; no clear D gene. The CDR3 spans 16 residues. V lost 0 bases to trimming and J lost 7 bases, with 16 bases between them. The germline V gene encodes CDR1 SGHRS and CDR2 YFSETQ. The CDR3: CASSLAPEGLGEKLFF. CDR3 in DNA: TGCGCCAGCAGCTTGGCCCCGGAGGGATTGGGTGAAAAACTGTTTTTT.

This clonotype occurred a few times. The CDR3 is CSVEDERSGYTF. CDR3 DNA sequence: TGCAGCGTTGAAGATGAACGGTCCGGCTACACCTTC. The rearrangement uses TRBV29-1 and TRBJ1-2; D call uncertain. The germline V gene has CDR1 SQVTM and CDR2 ANQGSEA. Trimming cost V 0 bases and J 8 bases, with 10 bases left between them. The CDR3 length is 12 residues.

This clonotype was counted a few times. The chain carries TRBV4-2 and TRBJ2-7; tentatively, D is TRBD2 (6 bases). V was cut by 0 bases and J by 5 bases, with 11 bases left in between. Germline V gene lookup returns CDR1 LGHNA and CDR2 YNFKEQ. This CDR3 region has 14 residues. This chain's CDR3 is CASSQERGKNEQYF. In nucleotides, the CDR3 is TGTGCCAGCAGCCAAGAGCGGGGAAAGAACGAGCAGTACTTC.

Details on this clonotype: The junction departs from germline at one end; a sequencing error may be responsible. The gene calls are TRBV10-3 and TRBJ2-3, with D possibly TRBD2 on 6 matching bases. Looked up from germline, CDR1 is ENHRY and CDR2 is SYGVKD. This CDR3 is 19 amino acids long. DNA for the CDR3: TGTGCCATCAGTGAGCCTATAGCTTCGCGGGGCGGCAGCACAGATGCGCAGTATTTT. This codes for CAISEPIASRGGSTDAQYF.

In its sample, this clonotype was seen many times. The chain recombines TRBV9 with TRBJ2-1; no clear D. The CDR3 has 11 residues. Germline values: CDR1 SGDLS, CDR2 YYNGEE. V lost 2 bases and J lost 8, with 5 bases in between. The CDR3 protein is CASSVNDEQFF. The CDR3 DNA reads as TGTGCCAGCAGCGTCAATGATGAGCAGTTCTTC. Full variable domain (rest looked up from reference TRBV9 and TRBJ2-1): DSGVTQTPKHLITATGQRVTLRCSPRSGDLSVYWYQQSLDQGLQFLIQYYNGEERAKGNILERFSAQQFPDLHSELNLSSLELGDSALYFCASSVNDEQFFGPGTRLTVL.

The chain couples TRBV2 to TRBJ2-7; D gene uncertain. Germline CDR1 and CDR2: SNHLY and FYNNEI. The V end was cut by 5 bases, the J end by 7 bases, with 12 bases between. This CDR3 contains 12 residues. The chain's CDR3 is CASSNPGREQYF. In DNA form, the CDR3 reads TGTGCCAGCAGTAACCCTGGGCGGGAGCAGTACTTC.

The chain combines TRBV29-1 with TRBJ1-2, with D possibly matching TRBD1 (6 bases). The CDR3 has 14 residues. Per the germline V gene, CDR1 is SQVTM and CDR2 is ANQGSEA. Trimming removed 6 bases from V and 7 bases from J, with 21 bases in between. This chain's CDR3 is CSVGNLDREIGYTF. CDR3 in DNA: TGCAGCGTCGGCAATCTGGACAGAGAAATTGGCTACACCTTC.

The chain is built from TRBV12-3 or TRBV12-4 and TRBJ2-7; 14 nucleotides line up with TRBD2. This CDR3 is 14 amino acids long. The ends lost 5 bases at V and 11 bases at J; junction bases unmatched: 8. In DNA form, the CDR3 reads TGTGCCAGCAGTCCGGGACTAGCGGGAGTGTACGAGTACTTC. It yields the protein CASSPGLAGVYEYF.

This clonotype was observed a few times. As DNA, the CDR3 is TGTGCCAGCAGCCCCGCCCCAGGGATCACCGGGGAGCTGTTTTTT. Translation: CASSPAPGITGELFF. The genes are TRBV11-2 and TRBJ2-2; the D gene is possibly TRBD1 (5 bases). V shed 5 bases and J shed 4 bases, with 14 bases lying between them. The CDR3 sequence is 15 residues long. Per germline, CDR1 SGHAT and CDR2 FQNNGV. The entire variable domain, with the rest obtained from reference TRBV11-2 and TRBJ2-2, is as follows: EAGVAQSPRYKIIEKRQSVAFWCNPISGHATLYWYQQILGQGPKLLIQFQNNGVVDDSQLPKDRFSAERLKGVDSTLKIQPAKLEDSAVYLCASSPAPGITGELFFGEGSRLTVL.

The chain combines TRBV9 with TRBJ2-1, with 12 bases fitting TRBD2. Trimming cost V 4 bases and J 1 base; bases outside gene matches: 9. Germline assignment: CDR1 SGDLS and CDR2 YYNGEE. CDR3 size: 18 residues. CDR3 bases: TGTGCCAGCAGCCCGGGACTAGCGGGTCTAGTGTCCTACAATGAGCAGTTCTTC. It encodes CASSPGLAGLVSYNEQFF.

This clonotype was counted once. The rearrangement joins TRBV6-5 to TRBJ2-2; D might be TRBD1 or TRBD2, each matching 6 bases. CDR1 is MNHEY, CDR2 SVGAGI, per germline. This CDR3 is 15 amino acids long. Trimming took 2 bases from V and 6 from J, leaving 13 bases between them. Here the CDR3 reads CASSYHLEGAGELFF. The DNA for the CDR3 is TGTGCCAGCAGTTACCATTTGGAGGGGGCCGGGGAGCTGTTTTTT.

This clonotype came up a few times. Here the CDR3 DNA reads TGTGCCATGGCCGACAGGGCCAACTATGGCTACACCTTC. This gives the protein CAMADRANYGYTF. The V and J genes are TRBV10-3 and TRBJ1-2; TRBD1 matches 7 bases. The V gene end was trimmed by 9 bases and the J gene end by 2 bases; junction bases not matched to a gene: 6. This CDR3 spans 13 amino acids. CDR1 is ENHRY and CDR2 is SYGVKD in the germline V gene.

This clonotype was detected only a few times. V is TRBV18 and J is TRBJ1-2; 7 nucleotides agree with TRBD1. Germline V lookup: CDR1 KGHSH, CDR2 LQKENI. V trimming: 4 bases; J trimming: 7 bases; junction bases outside the gene matches: 6. The CDR3 has 13 amino acids. CDR3 DNA: TGTGCCAGCTCACTCAAGGGGGCGCTTGGCTACACCTTC. Its protein is CASSLKGALGYTF.

V is TRBV15 and J is TRBJ1-2; D is possibly TRBD1 (5 bases). CDR1 is LNHNV, CDR2 YYDKDF, per germline (reference sequence). This CDR3 has 16 amino acids. Between the trimmed V and J ends, which lost 0 bases and 6 bases, there was a span of 17 bases. The CDR3 DNA is TGTGCCACCAGCAGAGAAAGAGGGGCCGGTCGGAATGGCTACACCTTC. Its translation is CATSRERGAGRNGYTF. Combining the CDR3 with reference TRBV15 and TRBJ1-2 gives the whole variable domain DAMVIQNPRYQVTQFGKPVTLSCSQTLNHNVMYWYQQKSSQAPKLLFHYYDKDFNNEADTPDNFQSRRPNTSFCFLDIRSPGLGDTAMYLCATSRERGAGRNGYTFGSGTRLTVV.

This clonotype has a handful of counts. The rearrangement joins TRBV5-1 to TRBJ2-3; no reliable D call. Germline values: CDR1 SGHRS, CDR2 YFSETQ. V shed 3 bases and J shed 0 bases, with 8 bases lying between them. The CDR3 loop spans 14 amino acids. The CDR3 loop is CASSSIGSTDTQYF. The CDR3 bases are TGCGCCAGCAGCTCCATTGGTAGCACAGATACGCAGTATTTT.